A selection of T cell receptor beta chains follows, all from one sample in a study of CD8+ T cells in alopecia areata. Profiled with immunoSEQ multiplex PCR; TCRdb holds only in-frame clones, not every one. The sample lists about 140,000 clones; around 82% were seen once. Source: CD8+ T cells sorted from blood, taken at week 4, from a patient treated with tofacitinib. Source of these receptors: a human donor with alopecia areata. Both conserved end residues are part of each CDR3. The D gene is left open where the match is weak. Where a row states a size, it is once, few, many or the class of an expanded clone; other rows omit it.

CASSERTGMGTDTQYF	TGTGCCAGCAGCGAGAGGACAGGGATGGGCACAGATACGCAGTATTTT	-	TRBV9	TRBJ2-3	TRBD1
CSVVPQGSSYEQYF	TGCAGCGTTGTCCCCCAGGGGAGCTCCTACGAGCAGTACTTC	-	TRBV29-1	TRBJ2-7	-
CASSSIPGQNSYEQYF	TGTGCCAGCAGCTCGATTCCGGGACAGAACTCCTACGAGCAGTACTTC	-	TRBV5-4	TRBJ2-7	TRBD1
CSVERFRTHNEQFF	TGCAGCGTTGAACGATTCCGGACACACAATGAGCAGTTCTTC	few	TRBV29-1	TRBJ2-1	-
CATSREGSRQETQYF	TGTGCCACCAGCAGAGAAGGGAGTCGGCAAGAGACCCAGTACTTC	-	TRBV15	TRBJ2-5	-
CATTAGGAEYEQYF	TGTGCCACCACAGCGGGGGGCGCAGAATACGAGCAGTACTTC	-	TRBV6-5	TRBJ2-7	TRBD2
CASSLGYRMNTGELFF	TGTGCCAGCAGCTTAGGGTACAGGATGAACACCGGGGAGCTGTTTTTT	-	TRBV7-9	TRBJ2-2	-
CASSPISTSLYQETQYF	TGTGCCAGCAGCCCAATCTCGACTAGTCTTTACCAAGAGACCCAGTACTTC	-	TRBV9	TRBJ2-5	-
CASSQPKGVFTEAFF	TGTGCCAGCAGCCAACCCAAGGGGGTTTTCACTGAAGCTTTCTTT	-	TRBV7-9	TRBJ1-1	-
CASREVGLAGDEQFF	TGCGCCAGCAGAGAGGTGGGGCTAGCTGGTGATGAGCAGTTCTTC	-	TRBV4-1	TRBJ2-1	-
CASSSEWPSGSSTDTQYF	TGTGCCAGCAGCTCGGAATGGCCTAGCGGCTCTAGCACAGATACGCAGTATTTT	-	TRBV27	TRBJ2-3	TRBD2
CASSLEGGEQYF	TGCGCCAGCAGCTTGGAAGGGGGAGAGCAGTACTTC	once	TRBV5-1	TRBJ2-7	-
CASSQDKGGPFNEQFF	TGCGCCAGCAGCCAAGATAAGGGGGGCCCTTTCAATGAGCAGTTCTTC	few	TRBV4-3	TRBJ2-1	-
CASKEWGGTYEQFF	TGCGCCAGCAAGGAGTGGGGGGGCACTTATGAGCAGTTCTTC	-	TRBV5-1	TRBJ2-1	-
CASSEGGPDEQYF	TGTGCCAGCAGTGAGGGGGGGCCTGACGAGCAGTACTTC	-	TRBV6-1	TRBJ2-7	-
CASSFRGGLITEAFF	TGTGCCAGCAGCTTCCGGGGAGGGCTGATCACTGAAGCTTTCTTT	-	TRBV5-4	TRBJ1-1	-
CSVEDQGVGQFF	TGCAGCGTTGAAGATCAAGGGGTCGGACAGTTCTTC	-	TRBV29-1	TRBJ2-1	-
CSASGGAWNTGELFF	TGCAGCGCCAGCGGGGGGGCGTGGAACACCGGGGAGCTGTTTTTT	-	TRBV29-1	TRBJ2-2	TRBD2
CASSGETGSETQYF	TGTGCCAGCAGTGGAGAGACAGGGTCGGAGACCCAGTACTTC	-	TRBV2	TRBJ2-5	TRBD1
CASNRGTGGRNEQFF	TGTGCCAGCAACCGGGGGACGGGGGGTCGCAATGAGCAGTTCTTC	few	TRBV7-6	TRBJ2-1	TRBD2
CASSQRGSGGSTEAFF	TGCGCCAGCAGCCAGAGGGGGAGCGGGGGTAGCACTGAAGCTTTCTTT	once	TRBV4-1	TRBJ1-1	-
CASSQDGGEAFF	TGCGCCAGCAGCCAAGATGGGGGTGAAGCTTTCTTT	-	TRBV4-1	TRBJ1-1	-